These 17 T cell receptor beta chains were all obtained from the same sample, sequenced in a study of blood T cells in healthy people across ages. Sample-barcoded 5' priming and a J-beta primer mix drove a second PCR of about 7 to 11 cycles. In TCRdb, the 5' RACE reads were re-called with MiXCR into one record per CDR3 protein. In the table there are approximately 780,000 distinct CDR3 sequences, roughly 24% of which are singletons. The same data also contributed to another study, on T cells of mothers and their children.

The source material was blood. These receptors were collected from a boy younger than 18 in good health.

This clonotype was seen a handful of times. The CDR3 here is CASSPNEGRGDRNIQYF. The DNA of the CDR3 is TGTGCCAGCAGCCCCAACGAGGGAAGGGGAGATCGAAACATTCAGTACTTC. The chain has TRBV3-1 and TRBJ2-4; D may correspond to TRBD1 or TRBD2 (5 bases each). CDR3 size: 17 residues. The V and J ends lost 4 bases and 6 bases respectively, with 22 bases between them. Germline V gene lookup returns CDR1 LGHDT and CDR2 YNNKEL (reference sequence).

V is TRBV12-3 or TRBV12-4 and J is TRBJ1-6, with TRBD1 identical over 12 bases. This CDR3 has 18 residues. J gave up 7 bases and V 4 bases, and 11 bases lay outside the gene matches. The DNA for the CDR3 is TGTGCCAGCAGTTCCCGGGACAGGGGGCAACAAGGCAATTCACCCCTCCACTTT. This sequence encodes CASSSRDRGQQGNSPLHF.

The V call is TRBV6-5, the J call TRBJ2-1, with D possibly called TRBD1 or TRBD2 (6 bases each). The V and J ends lost 0 bases and 4 bases respectively, with 22 bases between them. From germline, CDR1 is MNHEY and CDR2 SVGAGI. This CDR3 has 19 amino acids. In nucleotides, the CDR3 is TGTGCCAGCAGTTACTCGACGGGACTCGCCAGGGGTTGGTACAATGAGCAGTTCTTC. It yields the protein CASSYSTGLARGWYNEQFF.

This sequence joins TRBV29-1 and TRBJ2-3, with a weak D call TRBD1 (6 bases). The CDR3 loop spans 12 amino acids. Germline V gene data show CDR1 as SQVTM and CDR2 as ANQGSEA. Trimming cost V 6 bases and J 1 base, with 8 bases left between them. The CDR3 coding sequence is TGCAGCGTATGGACAGGCACAGATACGCAGTATTTT. Protein sequence: CSVWTGTDTQYF.

The rearrangement joins TRBV15 to TRBJ2-5, with 9 bases lining up with TRBD1. The J call may be incorrect, as the DNA end agrees better with TRBJ2-7. The length of the CDR3 is 14 residues. Germline assignment: CDR1 LNHNV and CDR2 YYDKDF (reference sequence). In DNA form, the CDR3 reads TGTGCCACCAGCAGAGGACAGGGGGGGTACGAGCAGTACTTC. The encoded protein is CATSRGQGGYEQYF.

The CDR3 DNA reads as TGTGCCAGCAGGGGGGACATCGCTGAAGCTTTCTTT. This encodes CASRGDIAEAFF. This rearrangement joins TRBV2 to TRBJ1-1; weak D call: TRBD1 (6 bases). The CDR3 spans 12 residues. V gave up 6 bases and J gave up 6 bases, with 11 bases separating them. CDR1 is SNHLY, CDR2 FYNNEI, per germline.

V usage is TRBV6-2 or TRBV6-3 and J usage is TRBJ2-5, with D possibly being TRBD1 (6 bases). The J call may be faulty, since TRBJ2-7 better matches the DNA end. From germline, CDR1 is MNHEY and CDR2 SVGEGT. This CDR3 spans 14 amino acids. The CDR3 sequence is CASSYRTGSDEQYF. The CDR3 DNA reads TGTGCCAGCAGTTACAGAACAGGGTCTGACGAGCAGTACTTC.

The V gene is TRBV2, the J gene TRBJ2-3, with D perhaps matching TRBD1 or TRBD2 (6 bases each). Deletions cut 1 base from V and 5 bases from J, with 10 bases between. CDR1 is SNHLY and CDR2 is FYNNEI in the germline V gene. CDR3 length: 14 amino acids. DNA for the CDR3: TGTGCCAGCAGTGAAGAGGGGGGTGGAGATACGCAGTATTTT. Translated: CASSEEGGGDTQYF.

The chain uses TRBV12-3 or TRBV12-4 and TRBJ1-6, with 7 bases that match TRBD1. The V gene end was trimmed by 3 bases and the J gene end by 8 bases; junction bases not matched to a gene: 1. This CDR3 spans 13 amino acids. The CDR3 sequence: CASSFDRDSPLHF. The CDR3 bases are TGTGCCAGCAGTTTTGACAGGGATTCACCCCTCCACTTT.

A note on this clonotype: This likely comes from a read error, as the CDR3 has no conserved phenylalanine or tryptophan at its end. The CDR3 region has the DNA TGTGCCAGCGCGCCCGGGGGGCGATTCTACAATGAGCAGTTCCTC. Translated, it gives CASAPGGRFYNEQFL. The chain couples TRBV12-3 or TRBV12-4 to TRBJ2-7; TRBD2 might be the D (7 bases). The J call is doubtful: the DNA matches TRBJ2-1 better. The CDR3 extends over 15 amino acids.

The sample holds a few counts of this clonotype. The chain has TRBV29-1 and TRBJ2-1; D tentatively fits TRBD1 or TRBD2 (5 bases each). TRBJ2-7 matches the DNA end more closely, so the J call is doubtful. This CDR3 has 12 residues. Germline values: CDR1 SQVTM, CDR2 ANQGSEA. For the CDR3, the DNA is TGCAGCGTACCCGGGGCCCAGAATGAGCAGTACTTC. Translating it yields CSVPGAQNEQYF.

CDR3 bases: TGCGCCAGCAGCTTGGAGTTCAGCGACAATGAGCAGTTCTTC. It encodes CASSLEFSDNEQFF. This chain uses TRBV5-1 with TRBJ2-1, with unresolved D. V was shortened by 0 bases and J by 5 bases, with 9 bases between the two germline ends. This CDR3 comprises 14 residues. CDR1 and CDR2 (germline): SGHRS, YFSETQ.

The J gene is TRBJ2-3, the V gene TRBV28; D possibly uses TRBD1 or TRBD2 (5 bases each). This CDR3 comprises 14 residues. Germline loops: CDR1 MDHEN, CDR2 SYDVKM. Deletions cut 7 bases from V and 2 bases from J, with 13 bases between. The CDR3 DNA sequence: TGTGCCAGCAAAACGGGGCGATACACAGATACGCAGTATTTT. It yields the protein CASKTGRYTDTQYF.

CDR3 in DNA: TGCGCCAGCAGCTCCGGACAGCGGCAGTTCTTC. This translates into CASSSGQRQFF. The V gene is TRBV5-1, the J gene TRBJ2-5; TRBD1 is a possible D gene (6 bases). The J call is doubtful: the DNA matches TRBJ2-1 better. Germline CDR1 is SGHRS and CDR2 is YFSETQ. This CDR3 spans 11 amino acids.

This clonotype was seen a few times. The chain couples TRBV11-1 to TRBJ2-3, with 8 bases aligning to TRBD2. The CDR3 runs to 14 residues. J lost 5 bases, V lost 4 bases, and 5 bases had no gene match. The germline V gene has CDR1 SGHAT and CDR2 FQDESV (reference sequence). The CDR3 is CASSSGLEGDTQYF. DNA of the CDR3: TGTGCCAGCAGCTCGGGACTAGAAGGAGATACGCAGTATTTT.

J is TRBJ1-4 and V is TRBV5-5; possibly TRBD1 for D (6 bases). Germline V CDR1 and CDR2: SGHKS, YYEKEE (reference sequence). The CDR3 spans 14 residues. Trimming shortened V by 4 bases and J by 6 bases, and 13 bases separated the two germline ends. In DNA, the CDR3 is TGTGCCAGCAGCCCCTTGGGGGGCGATGAAAAACTGTTTTTT. This gives the protein CASSPLGGDEKLFF.

This clonotype was picked up a small number of times. The chain carries TRBV4-1 and TRBJ2-5; TRBD2 matches 9 bases. Germline V lookup: CDR1 MGHRA, CDR2 YSYEKL. V was clipped by 0 bases and J by 2 bases; unmatched bases: 13. The length of the CDR3 is 19 residues. The CDR3 DNA is TGCGCCAGCAGCCAAGATCTCCTCCCCGTAGCGGGGGAGCAAGAGACCCAGTACTTC. The encoded protein is CASSQDLLPVAGEQETQYF.